This T cell receptor (beta chain) came from a study of T-cell memory formation after mild COVID-19. General study findings and limits: Clones which contracted sat mainly in CM and EM if CD4+, and in EMRA if CD8+. Later expanders leaned toward CD4+, whereas clones contracting from day 15 to 85 were balanced CD4/CD8. Pre-infection memory contained some responding clones, which suggested that cross-reactive memory had joined.

V was pared by 6 bases and J by 6 bases, with 17 bases between. Looked up from germline, CDR1 is SNHLY and CDR2 is FYNNEI. The CDR3 loop spans 15 amino acids. UMIs and sample barcodes were carried by the TCR alpha and TCR beta cDNA libraries that 5'RACE produced using constant-segment primers. TCRdb itself ran the 5' RACE reads through MiXCR, one entry per CDR3 protein. There are over 300,000 distinct CDR3 sequences in the sample; 20% to 25% occur only once, and 20% to 25% lies in the top ten. This clonotype came up a few times. The antigen is undetermined. The clonotype comes from a man between 18 and 29 years old who had mild COVID-19 (a few samples of this study predate the infection). Cell type and time point are not known. The chain is built from TRBV2 and TRBJ1-4; possible D gene TRBD1, 6 bases. The material sequenced was PBMCs or a T cell subset sorted from them (not recorded which). The CDR3 nucleotides are TGTGCCAGCAGGGTGGGAGGACAGATTGATGAAAAACTGTTTTTT. Its protein is CASRVGGQIDEKLFF.